Presented here are 31 T cell receptor beta chains from one specimen sequenced in a study of blood T cell repertoires in COVID-19. Measured with immunoSEQ multiplex PCR; TCRdb has only the in-frame clones, and not every one. Of about 92,000 clones in the sample, about 85% were seen once. The sequenced sample consisted of peripheral blood. The receptors were sampled from a human donor in a cohort sampled during active COVID-19.

The rearrangement joins TRBV4-3 to TRBJ2-3; possibly TRBD1 for D (6 bases). This CDR3 contains 16 residues. The ends were cut back, 2 bases at V and 3 bases at J, with 15 bases in the middle. CDR1 is LGHNA, CDR2 YSLEER, per germline. As DNA, the CDR3 is TGCGCCAGCAGCCAACTCAAGGGGGTAGGGACAGATACGCAGTATTTT. It translates to CASSQLKGVGTDTQYF.

V and J are TRBV18 and TRBJ1-1; 10 positions match TRBD1. V lost 6 bases and J lost 3; bases outside the gene matches: 7. The CDR3 totals 15 residues. CDR1 and CDR2 from the germline V gene are KGHSH and LQKENI. CDR3: CASSRRQGADTEAFF. CDR3 bases: TGTGCCAGCTCCCGGAGACAGGGGGCGGACACTGAAGCTTTCTTT. Drawing the rest from reference TRBV18 and TRBJ1-1, the complete variable domain is NAGVMQNPRHLVRRRGQEARLRCSPMKGHSHVYWYRQLPEEGLKFMVYLQKENIIDESGMPKERFSAEFPKEGPSILRIQQVVRGDSAAYFCASSRRQGADTEAFFGQGTRLTVV.

The chain couples TRBV5-1 to TRBJ2-3; 9 nucleotides align to TRBD2. The CDR3 spans 16 residues. Per the germline V gene, CDR1 is SGHRS and CDR2 is YFSETQ. J gave up 6 bases and V 3 bases, and 11 bases lay outside the gene matches. In DNA, the CDR3 is TGCGCCAGCAGCTCCTCCGGGACTAGCTATGTGGATACGCAGTATTTT. Translating it yields CASSSSGTSYVDTQYF. Variable domain in full (rest from reference TRBV5-1 and TRBJ2-3): KAGVTQTPRYLIKTRGQQVTLSCSPISGHRSVSWYQQTPGQGLQFLFEYFSETQRNKGNFPGRFSGRQFSNSRSEMNVSTLELGDSALYLCASSSSGTSYVDTQYFGPGTRLTVL.

On this clone: Other DNA sequences in the sample encode the same CDR3. This rearrangement joins TRBV7-3 to TRBJ1-1; D might be TRBD1 (6 bases). V was cut by 8 bases and J by 5 bases, with 21 bases left in between. CDR3 length: 15 residues. Per germline, CDR1 SGHTA and CDR2 FQGTGA. The DNA of the CDR3 is TGTGCCAGCCGCCCCACGGGGGGCGGGGGTACTGAAGCTTTCTTT. It translates to CASRPTGGGGTEAFF.

The rearrangement links TRBV5-1 to TRBJ1-4; the D gene is possibly TRBD1 (5 bases). The CDR3 loop spans 15 amino acids. V lost 0 bases and J lost 7, with 13 bases in between. From germline, CDR1 is SGHRS and CDR2 YFSETQ. The CDR3 is CASSLAQPGGEKLFF. In DNA form, the CDR3 reads TGCGCCAGCAGCTTGGCCCAACCGGGGGGTGAAAAACTGTTTTTT.

There are a few counts of this clone. The chain couples TRBV5-4 to TRBJ2-3, with 7 bases matching TRBD2. The ends lost 3 bases at V and 5 bases at J; junction bases unmatched: 9. CDR3 size: 15 residues. Germline CDR1 reads SGHNT; CDR2 reads YYREEE (reference sequence). The CDR3 sequence is CASSSPLAARDTQYF. The CDR3 coding sequence is TGTGCCAGCAGCTCCCCCCTAGCGGCGAGAGATACGCAGTATTTT. Using reference TRBV5-4 and TRBJ2-3 for the parts outside the CDR3, the full variable domain is ETGVTQSPTHLIKTRGQQVTLRCSSQSGHNTVSWYQQALGQGPQFIFQYYREEENGRGNFPPRFSGLQFPNYSSELNVNALELDDSALYLCASSSPLAARDTQYFGPGTRLTVL.

This sequence joins TRBV29-1 and TRBJ2-1; 8 positions match TRBD2. The CDR3 contains 14 residues. The V gene end was trimmed by 6 bases and the J gene end by 2 bases; junction bases not matched to a gene: 6. CDR1 SQVTM and CDR2 ANQGSEA come from the germline V gene. The CDR3 protein is CSVLRGGPYNEQFF. CDR3 DNA sequence: TGCAGCGTCCTCCGGGGGGGCCCCTACAATGAGCAGTTCTTC.

The rearrangement links TRBV6-2 or TRBV6-3 to TRBJ2-7, with D maybe TRBD2 (6 bases). The CDR3 loop spans 14 amino acids. The germline V gene has CDR1 MNHEY and CDR2 SVGEGT. Trimming left V 7 bases short and J 4 bases short, with 17 bases between. In DNA, the CDR3 is TGTGCCAGCACCCCGGGGAGCGGGCCTTACGAGCAGTACTTC. Translating it yields CASTPGSGPYEQYF.

V and J are TRBV28 and TRBJ2-2; D is unclear. This CDR3 spans 17 amino acids. The V end was cut by 3 bases, the J end by 5 bases, with 19 bases between. Per the germline V gene, CDR1 is MDHEN and CDR2 is SYDVKM. Here the CDR3 DNA reads TGTGCCAGCAGTTTCCCCATTCATCAAATACAAACCGGGGAGCTGTTTTTT. As protein: CASSFPIHQIQTGELFF.

CDR3 residues: CASSARMAGLYNEQFF. The CDR3 region has the DNA TGTGCCAGCAGCGCCCGCATGGCAGGGCTATACAATGAGCAGTTCTTC. The chain is built from TRBV9 and TRBJ2-1; D may be TRBD1 (5 bases). V was pared by 3 bases and J by 4 bases, with 17 bases between. The CDR3 sequence is 16 residues long. Germline V gene data show CDR1 as SGDLS and CDR2 as YYNGEE.

V gene TRBV9 combines with J gene TRBJ2-3; 8 positions agree with TRBD2. V shed 0 bases, J shed 0 bases, and the junction held 3 bases outside the gene matches. The CDR3 extends over 16 amino acids. Germline V CDR1 and CDR2: SGDLS, YYNGEE. The CDR3 bases are TGTGCCAGCAGCGTAGGCACTAGCGGAAGCACAGATACGCAGTATTTT. Encoded protein: CASSVGTSGSTDTQYF. The variable domain in full, completed from reference TRBV9 and TRBJ2-3, reads DSGVTQTPKHLITATGQRVTLRCSPRSGDLSVYWYQQSLDQGLQFLIQYYNGEERAKGNILERFSAQQFPDLHSELNLSSLELGDSALYFCASSVGTSGSTDTQYFGPGTRLTVL.

The rearrangement uses TRBV5-4 and TRBJ2-4, with 12 bases matching TRBD2. CDR1 and CDR2 from the germline V gene are SGHNT and YYREEE (reference sequence). The CDR3 totals 16 residues. The J segment lost 3 bases and the V segment lost 2 bases, leaving 3 bases of the junction unmatched. In nucleotides, the CDR3 is TGTGCCAGCAGCTTACCTAGCGGGAGGGACAAAAACATTCAGTACTTC. It yields the protein CASSLPSGRDKNIQYF.

V and J are TRBV7-3 and TRBJ1-1; 7 bases agree with TRBD1. This CDR3 region has 15 residues. In germline, CDR1 is SGHTA, CDR2 FQGTGA. Trimming at V came to 1 base and at J to 5 bases, leaving 7 bases not matched to a gene. The CDR3: CASSLNVGGETEAFF. CDR3 nucleotides: TGTGCCAGCAGCTTAAACGTAGGGGGCGAAACTGAAGCTTTCTTT.

The chain employs TRBV9 and TRBJ2-5; TRBD2 might be the D (5 bases). V shed 4 bases and J shed 5 bases, with 21 bases lying between them. The germline CDR1 and CDR2 sequences are SGDLS and YYNGEE. The CDR3 loop spans 16 amino acids. The CDR3 DNA reads TGTGCCAGCAGCTCCCCCCGCTCCGGGCGAGGGGAGACCCAGTACTTC. It is translated as CASSSPRSGRGETQYF.

The chain uses TRBV5-5 and TRBJ2-7; 7 bases agree with TRBD1. CDR1 is SGHKS and CDR2 is YYEKEE in the germline V gene (reference sequence). This CDR3 spans 15 amino acids. V trimming: 6 bases; J trimming: 0 bases; junction bases outside the gene matches: 9. The CDR3 here is CASTGQPEASYEQYF. CDR3 bases: TGTGCCAGCACGGGACAGCCGGAAGCCTCCTACGAGCAGTACTTC. Together with reference TRBV5-5 and TRBJ2-7, the CDR3 gives the full variable domain: DAGVTQSPTHLIKTRGQQVTLRCSPISGHKSVSWYQQVLGQGPQFIFQYYEKEERGRGNFPDRFSARQFPNYSSELNVNALLLGDSALYLCASTGQPEASYEQYFGPGTRLTVT.

V is TRBV29-1 and J is TRBJ1-2, with no clear D. Trimming took off 0 bases at V and 5 bases at J, with 13 bases between the two ends. CDR3 length: 14 amino acids. Per germline, CDR1 SQVTM and CDR2 ANQGSEA. The CDR3 nucleotides read TGCAGCGTTGAAGAAGTACGAAGAGCTTATGGCTACACCTTC. Translation gives CSVEEVRRAYGYTF.

This chain connects TRBV7-6 to TRBJ1-1; D remains unclear. V was shortened by 6 bases and J by 2 bases, with 13 bases between the two germline ends. CDR1 SGHVS and CDR2 FNYEAQ come from the germline V gene. The CDR3 totals 14 residues. The CDR3 DNA sequence: TGTGCCAGCAGGCCCATTACAGTAAACACTGAAGCTTTCTTT. It encodes CASRPITVNTEAFF.

This chain joins TRBV20-1 and TRBJ2-7; 11 nucleotides line up with TRBD2. CDR3 length: 15 amino acids. The germline CDR1 and CDR2 sequences are DFQATT and SNEGSKA (reference sequence). V was clipped by 3 bases and J by 0 bases; unmatched bases: 4. CDR3 region: CSASLGTSGSYEQYF. Written as DNA, the CDR3 is TGCAGTGCTAGTTTAGGGACTAGCGGCTCCTACGAGCAGTACTTC.

V is TRBV11-3 and J is TRBJ1-6, with 11 bases aligning to TRBD1. Germline values: CDR1 SGHNT, CDR2 YENEEA. The CDR3 is 14 amino acids. Trimming took 5 bases from V and 8 from J; bases not matched to a gene: 2. The CDR3 nucleotides are TGTGCCAGCAGCCTGGGACAGGGGGATTCACCCCTCCACTTT. Protein product: CASSLGQGDSPLHF.

Ten or more counts support this clone. V and J are TRBV5-4 and TRBJ2-3; D uncertain. CDR1 is SGHNT, CDR2 YYREEE, per germline (reference sequence). V was trimmed by 5 bases and J by 3 bases, leaving 10 bases between them. The CDR3 covers 13 residues. CDR3 residues: CASSNFRTDTQYF. CDR3 coding DNA: TGTGCCAGCAGTAATTTTCGGACAGATACGCAGTATTTT.

This chain uses TRBV7-9 with TRBJ1-3; D uncertain. The CDR3 consists of 15 residues. Germline V gene lookup returns CDR1 SEHNR and CDR2 FQNEAQ (reference sequence). Trimming took 3 bases from V and 0 from J, leaving 9 bases between them. The CDR3 here is CASSFHRSSGNTIYF. The CDR3 DNA follows: TGTGCCAGCAGCTTTCACCGGAGCTCTGGAAACACCATATATTTT.

The DNA for the CDR3 is TGCGCCAGCAGTGAAGGACAGTTATCCCGTCCTTCTGGAAACACCATATATTTT. Residues: CASSEGQLSRPSGNTIYF. The J gene is TRBJ1-3, the V gene TRBV10-1; the D gene is possibly TRBD1 (6 bases). CDR1 is WNHNN, CDR2 SYGVQD, per germline (reference sequence). This CDR3 spans 18 amino acids. V was trimmed by 3 bases and J by 1 base, leaving 19 bases between them.

V usage is TRBV18 and J usage is TRBJ1-6; 10 bases fit TRBD1. V lost 5 bases and J lost 11; bases outside the gene matches: 9. The CDR3 runs 15 residues. Per germline, CDR1 KGHSH and CDR2 LQKENI. The CDR3 DNA follows: TGTGCCAGCTCATCATCCGGGACAGGGGAGGCACCCCTCCACTTT. Amino acids: CASSSSGTGEAPLHF. Full variable domain (remainder filled in from reference TRBV18 and TRBJ1-6): NAGVMQNPRHLVRRRGQEARLRCSPMKGHSHVYWYRQLPEEGLKFMVYLQKENIIDESGMPKERFSAEFPKEGPSILRIQQVVRGDSAAYFCASSSSGTGEAPLHFGNGTRLTVT.

This clone was observed once. The CDR3 spells CSASVTGSTDTQYF. The CDR3 DNA is TGCAGTGCTAGTGTAACGGGTAGCACAGATACGCAGTATTTT. The rearrangement joins TRBV20-1 to TRBJ2-3, with unresolved D. Germline CDR1 is DFQATT and CDR2 is SNEGSKA (reference sequence). This CDR3 comprises 14 residues. Trimming took 3 bases from V and 0 from J, leaving 10 bases between them.

The rearrangement links TRBV27 to TRBJ2-7; D is undetermined. V was clipped by 4 bases and J by 2 bases, with 15 bases between them. The CDR3 has 15 residues. Germline V gene lookup returns CDR1 MNHEY and CDR2 SMNVEV (reference sequence). CDR3: CASSSRYRAAYEQYF. The CDR3 nucleotides read TGTGCCAGCAGTTCAAGATACCGCGCTGCCTACGAGCAGTACTTC.

This sequence joins TRBV28 and TRBJ2-1; TRBD1 agrees at 9 bases. Trimming cost V 7 bases and J 7 bases; bases outside gene matches: 14. In germline, CDR1 is MDHEN, CDR2 SYDVKM. The CDR3 has 16 residues. The CDR3, as DNA: TGTGCCAGCATCACAGGAGGCGGGACAGGGTGGAATGAGCAGTTCTTC. It codes for CASITGGGTGWNEQFF.

About this clone itself: Other DNA sequences of this sample code for an identical CDR3. The chain is built from TRBV9 and TRBJ2-3; unclear D gene. CDR1 SGDLS and CDR2 YYNGEE come from the germline V gene. This CDR3 contains 16 residues. V lost 0 bases and J 0 bases, leaving 11 bases between the germline ends. CDR3 coding DNA: TGTGCCAGCAGCGTAGCCCGGAGTACTAGCACAGATACGCAGTATTTT. Its translation is CASSVARSTSTDTQYF.

The rearrangement uses TRBV30 and TRBJ1-6; TRBD1 is a possible D gene (6 bases). Germline V gene data show CDR1 as GTSNPN and CDR2 as SVGIG (reference sequence). Trimming removed 4 bases at V and 9 bases at J, with 16 bases between. There are 14 residues in the CDR3. Here the CDR3 DNA reads TGTGCCTGGACCTCCGGGACATTTGGTTCACCCCTCCACTTT. Translated, it gives CAWTSGTFGSPLHF.

The chain employs TRBV30 and TRBJ1-6; tentative D call: TRBD1 (6 bases). The V gene lost 2 bases and the J gene lost 5 bases, with 7 bases spanning the gap. The CDR3 consists of 13 residues. Germline V gene lookup returns CDR1 GTSNPN and CDR2 SVGIG (reference sequence). The CDR3 region has the DNA TGTGCCTGGAGTTACAGGGATAATTCACCCCTCCACTTT. Translating gives CAWSYRDNSPLHF.

This rearrangement joins TRBV19 to TRBJ1-2, with TRBD1 as a possible D gene (6 bases). This CDR3 has 14 amino acids. The V gene's germline CDR1 is LNHDA and CDR2 SQIVND (reference sequence). Trimming took off 3 bases at V and 7 bases at J, with 15 bases between the two ends. The CDR3: CASSIIQGSGGYTF. The CDR3 DNA sequence: TGTGCCAGTAGTATTATACAGGGAAGTGGTGGCTACACCTTC. The full variable domain, rest sourced from reference TRBV19 and TRBJ1-2, is DGGITQSPKYLFRKEGQNVTLSCEQNLNHDAMYWYRQDPGQGLRLIYYSQIVNDFQKGDIAEGYSVSREKKESFPLTVTSAQKNPTAFYLCASSIIQGSGGYTFGSGTRLTVV.

This clone was detected only a few times. CDR3 sequence reads: CASSQDYGTGGNQPQHF. The CDR3 coding sequence is TGTGCCAGCAGCCAAGATTACGGGACAGGGGGCAATCAGCCCCAGCATTTT. This chain links TRBV4-2 with TRBJ1-5, with 10 positions matching TRBD1. This CDR3 is built from 17 residues. Looked up from germline, CDR1 is LGHNA and CDR2 is YNFKEQ. Trimming removed 0 bases from V and 2 bases from J; junction bases left unmatched: 4.